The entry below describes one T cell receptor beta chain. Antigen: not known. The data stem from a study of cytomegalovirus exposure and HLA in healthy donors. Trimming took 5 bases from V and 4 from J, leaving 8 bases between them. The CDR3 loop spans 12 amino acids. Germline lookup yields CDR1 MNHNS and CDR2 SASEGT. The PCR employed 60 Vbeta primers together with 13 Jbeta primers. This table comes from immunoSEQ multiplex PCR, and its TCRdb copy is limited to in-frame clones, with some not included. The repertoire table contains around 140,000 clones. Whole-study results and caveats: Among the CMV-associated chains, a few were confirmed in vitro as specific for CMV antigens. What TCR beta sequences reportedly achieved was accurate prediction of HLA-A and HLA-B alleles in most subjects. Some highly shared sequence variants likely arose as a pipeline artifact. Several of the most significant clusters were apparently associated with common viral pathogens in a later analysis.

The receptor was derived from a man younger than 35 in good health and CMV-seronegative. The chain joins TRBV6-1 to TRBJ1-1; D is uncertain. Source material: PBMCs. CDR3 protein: CASSLRATEAFF. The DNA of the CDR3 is TGTGCCAGCAGTCTGAGGGCCACTGAAGCTTTCTTT.